The rows below give T cell receptor beta chains drawn from one sample of a study of T cells after yellow fever vaccination. TCRdb re-derived calls from the 5' RACE reads in MiXCR, one entry per CDR3 protein. The sample contains under 150,000 distinct CDR3 sequences, 7% to 9% of which appear only once. Specimen: CD4+ T cells sorted from PBMCs, collected 5 days after the yellow fever booster vaccination. The source of these receptors is a man between 25 and 39 years old who received the YFV17D yellow fever vaccine. Each CDR3 is given with its conserved first and last residue. A D gene is named only where the DNA matches it firmly. Not all rows give a size; the values are once, few, many and, for expanded clones, a class.

J gene: TRBJ1-1
V gene: TRBV28
clone size: few
D gene: TRBD1
CDR3 DNA: TGTGCCAGCAGTGTCGGACAGGGGCGATTCGAAACTGAAGCTTTCTTT
CDR3 protein: CASSVGQGRFETEAFF

J gene: TRBJ1-1
V gene: TRBV7-2
clone size: -
D gene: -
CDR3 DNA: TGTGCCAGCAGCTTACACAGGGAGAACACTGAAGCTTTCTTT
CDR3 protein: CASSLHRENTEAFF

J gene: TRBJ1-2
V gene: TRBV20-1
clone size: -
D gene: -
CDR3 DNA: TGCAGTGCTGGCGAACAGGACTCAGTAGGCTACACCTTC
CDR3 protein: CSAGEQDSVGYTF

J gene: TRBJ2-5
V gene: TRBV24-1
clone size: few
D gene: -
CDR3 DNA: TGTGCCACCAGTGATTTCCCATACGGGACCCAGTACTTC
CDR3 protein: CATSDFPYGTQYF

J gene: TRBJ1-1
V gene: TRBV5-6
clone size: many
D gene: -
CDR3 DNA: TGTGCCAGCAGCTGGGGACTCACAGCCGTAGAAGCTTTCTTT
CDR3 protein: CASSWGLTAVEAFF

J gene: TRBJ2-2
V gene: TRBV5-5
clone size: -
D gene: TRBD1
CDR3 DNA: TGTGCCAGCAGCTTGCGACAGGGGGCGAGCGGGCGATTGAACACCGGGGAGCTGTTTTTT
CDR3 protein: CASSLRQGASGRLNTGELFF

J gene: TRBJ1-2
V gene: TRBV12-3/TRBV12-4
clone size: few
D gene: -
CDR3 DNA: TGTGCCAGCAGCAGGGACACGTATGGCTACACCTTC
CDR3 protein: CASSRDTYGYTF

J gene: TRBJ2-5
V gene: TRBV15
clone size: many
D gene: TRBD2
CDR3 DNA: TGTGCCACCAGCAGTGGGACTAGCGGCCCCTACCAAGAGACCCAGTACTTC
CDR3 protein: CATSSGTSGPYQETQYF

J gene: TRBJ2-1
V gene: TRBV4-3
clone size: many
D gene: -
CDR3 DNA: TGCGCCAGCAGCCAAGCGGCTAGTTTGAATGAGCAGTTCTTC
CDR3 protein: CASSQAASLNEQFF

J gene: TRBJ2-1
V gene: TRBV29-1
clone size: many
D gene: -
CDR3 DNA: TGCAGCGTTGAGGTTAGGGTTTACAATGAGCAGTTCTTC
CDR3 protein: CSVEVRVYNEQFF

J gene: TRBJ1-1
V gene: TRBV20-1
clone size: many
D gene: -
CDR3 DNA: TGCAGTGCTAGGCGGGAATTAAACACTGAAGCTTTCTTT
CDR3 protein: CSARRELNTEAFF

J gene: TRBJ1-2
V gene: TRBV27
clone size: -
D gene: -
CDR3 DNA: TGTGCCAGCAGTTCACTGGGACCTCCGGTCTATGGCTACACCTTC
CDR3 protein: CASSSLGPPVYGYTF

J gene: TRBJ2-7
V gene: TRBV5-1
clone size: many
D gene: -
CDR3 DNA: TGCGCCAGCAGCTTGTTTTCGGAAAGGTACGAGCAGTACTTC
CDR3 protein: CASSLFSERYEQYF

J gene: TRBJ2-4
V gene: TRBV4-3
clone size: many
D gene: TRBD1
CDR3 DNA: TGCGCCAGCAGCCCAGACTCAGGACAGGCGATAGCCAAAAACATTCAGTACTTC
CDR3 protein: CASSPDSGQAIAKNIQYF

J gene: TRBJ2-7
V gene: TRBV7-6
clone size: many
D gene: -
CDR3 DNA: TGTGCCAGCAGCTTAGTAGGAGACGAGCAGTACTTC
CDR3 protein: CASSLVGDEQYF

J gene: TRBJ2-2
V gene: TRBV2
clone size: many
D gene: -
CDR3 DNA: TGTGCCACCAAAACCCCCACGGGAAACCTCGCCGGGGAGCTGTTTTTT
CDR3 protein: CATKTPTGNLAGELFF

J gene: TRBJ2-1
V gene: TRBV20-1
clone size: many
D gene: -
CDR3 DNA: TGCAGTGCTAGGGCTGATCATGAGCAGTTCTTC
CDR3 protein: CSARADHEQFF

J gene: TRBJ2-6
V gene: TRBV12-3/TRBV12-4
clone size: -
D gene: -
CDR3 DNA: TGTGCCAGCAGTTTAGGACCGAACTCTGGGGCCAACGTCCTGACTTTC
CDR3 protein: CASSLGPNSGANVLTF

J gene: TRBJ2-2
V gene: TRBV6-5
clone size: many
D gene: -
CDR3 DNA: TGTGCCAGCAGTTATGGAATGGAGCTGTTTTTT
CDR3 protein: CASSYGMELFF

J gene: TRBJ2-1
V gene: TRBV7-2
clone size: many
D gene: -
CDR3 DNA: TGTGCCAGCAGCCGCGGGTACAATGAGCAGTTCTTC
CDR3 protein: CASSRGYNEQFF

J gene: TRBJ2-5
V gene: TRBV20-1
clone size: many
D gene: -
CDR3 DNA: TGCAGTGCTAGAGAGGTGGGATCAGGGCAAGAGACCCAGTACTTC
CDR3 protein: CSAREVGSGQETQYF

J gene: TRBJ2-3
V gene: TRBV30
clone size: many
D gene: -
CDR3 DNA: TGTGCCTGGAGTGTAGTGGGCACAGATACGCAGTATTTT
CDR3 protein: CAWSVVGTDTQYF

J gene: TRBJ2-1
V gene: TRBV7-9
clone size: many
D gene: -
CDR3 DNA: TGTGCCAGCAGCTTAATTGAAGGGGTCAGTGAGCAGTTCTTC
CDR3 protein: CASSLIEGVSEQFF

J gene: TRBJ1-6
V gene: TRBV5-1
clone size: many
D gene: -
CDR3 DNA: TGCGCCAGCAGCATACAAGGCCAAGGTGGTAATTCACCCCTCCACTTT
CDR3 protein: CASSIQGQGGNSPLHF

J gene: TRBJ1-5
V gene: TRBV6-2/TRBV6-3
clone size: -
D gene: -
CDR3 DNA: TGTGCCAGCACCAAGGGCGCTCTTGGGAATCAGCCCCAGCATTTT
CDR3 protein: CASTKGALGNQPQHF

J gene: TRBJ2-2
V gene: TRBV20-1
clone size: -
D gene: -
CDR3 DNA: TGCTGTGCTAGAGATCGGTCTAGCGGAGGGGGAAACACCGGGGAGCTGTTTTTT
CDR3 protein: CCARDRSSGGGNTGELFF

J gene: TRBJ2-7
V gene: TRBV7-8
clone size: many
D gene: -
CDR3 DNA: TGTGCCAGCAGCTTAGTAGACAGGGTGGCCCTATTCAGGGGGGTCTACGAGCAGTACTTC
CDR3 protein: CASSLVDRVALFRGVYEQYF

J gene: TRBJ2-3
V gene: TRBV28
clone size: many
D gene: TRBD2
CDR3 DNA: TGTGCCAGCAGTCCGGGACTAGCGACAGATACGCAGTATTTT
CDR3 protein: CASSPGLATDTQYF

J gene: TRBJ2-5
V gene: TRBV7-2
clone size: many
D gene: TRBD2
CDR3 DNA: TGTGCCAGCAGCTCAACCTGGACTAGCAGTGCGACCCAGTACTTC
CDR3 protein: CASSSTWTSSATQYF

J gene: TRBJ2-1
V gene: TRBV9
clone size: many
D gene: TRBD2
CDR3 DNA: TGTGCCAGCAGCGTAGGGGCTAGCGGGAGCTCCTACAATGAGCAGTTCTTC
CDR3 protein: CASSVGASGSSYNEQFF

J gene: TRBJ2-7
V gene: TRBV15
clone size: many
D gene: -
CDR3 DNA: TGTGCCACCAGCAAACCCCGGGACTCCTCTGAGCAGTACTTC
CDR3 protein: CATSKPRDSSEQYF

J gene: TRBJ2-5
V gene: TRBV6-2/TRBV6-3
clone size: -
D gene: -
CDR3 DNA: TGTGCCAGCAGCTGGTCGAATGTTCAGGAGACCCAGTACTTC
CDR3 protein: CASSWSNVQETQYF

J gene: TRBJ1-2
V gene: TRBV20-1
clone size: few
D gene: -
CDR3 DNA: TGCAGTGCGAGAACCCGGGACACCATTTCTAACTATGGCTACACCTTC
CDR3 protein: CSARTRDTISNYGYTF

J gene: TRBJ2-1
V gene: TRBV12-3/TRBV12-4
clone size: many
D gene: -
CDR3 DNA: TGTGCCAGCAGTTTATTCCGTAGCCAACAGGGCAATGAGCAGTTCTTC
CDR3 protein: CASSLFRSQQGNEQFF

J gene: TRBJ1-2
V gene: TRBV2
clone size: many
D gene: TRBD1
CDR3 DNA: TGTGCCAGCAGTCCCGGGACAGGGGGTTTCTATGGCTACACCTTC
CDR3 protein: CASSPGTGGFYGYTF

J gene: TRBJ1-1
V gene: TRBV5-1
clone size: many
D gene: -
CDR3 DNA: TGCGCCAGCAGCTTGGGCGGGGAACGGCTAAACACTGAAGCTTTCTTT
CDR3 protein: CASSLGGERLNTEAFF

J gene: TRBJ2-7
V gene: TRBV27
clone size: many
D gene: TRBD2
CDR3 DNA: TGTGCCAGCAAACCTAGCGGGAAAAACTACGAGCAGTACTTC
CDR3 protein: CASKPSGKNYEQYF

J gene: TRBJ2-3
V gene: TRBV5-5
clone size: many
D gene: TRBD1
CDR3 DNA: TGTGCCAGCAGGCCTCCGGGACAGGGGTCGGATACGCAGTATTTT
CDR3 protein: CASRPPGQGSDTQYF

J gene: TRBJ1-2
V gene: TRBV20-1
clone size: many
D gene: -
CDR3 DNA: TGCAGTGCTAGAGTTAATAAGGATTTGTCTGGCTACACCTTC
CDR3 protein: CSARVNKDLSGYTF

J gene: TRBJ2-3
V gene: TRBV19
clone size: many
D gene: -
CDR3 DNA: TGTGCCAGTAGCTTAGCAGTCGCACGGACAGATACGCAGTATTTT
CDR3 protein: CASSLAVARTDTQYF

J gene: TRBJ2-5
V gene: TRBV5-6
clone size: many
D gene: TRBD2
CDR3 DNA: TGTGCCAGCAGCTCCCTCCGGGAAGAGCGGGAGGAGCAAGAGACCCAGTACTTC
CDR3 protein: CASSSLREEREEQETQYF

J gene: TRBJ1-1
V gene: TRBV29-1
clone size: many
D gene: -
CDR3 DNA: TGCAGCGTTGCTACAGGGAGCATGAACACTGAAGCTTTCTTT
CDR3 protein: CSVATGSMNTEAFF

J gene: TRBJ2-5
V gene: TRBV5-1
clone size: many
D gene: TRBD1
CDR3 DNA: TGCGCCAGCAGCTTCTCTGGGACAGAGCAAGAGACCCAGTACTTC
CDR3 protein: CASSFSGTEQETQYF